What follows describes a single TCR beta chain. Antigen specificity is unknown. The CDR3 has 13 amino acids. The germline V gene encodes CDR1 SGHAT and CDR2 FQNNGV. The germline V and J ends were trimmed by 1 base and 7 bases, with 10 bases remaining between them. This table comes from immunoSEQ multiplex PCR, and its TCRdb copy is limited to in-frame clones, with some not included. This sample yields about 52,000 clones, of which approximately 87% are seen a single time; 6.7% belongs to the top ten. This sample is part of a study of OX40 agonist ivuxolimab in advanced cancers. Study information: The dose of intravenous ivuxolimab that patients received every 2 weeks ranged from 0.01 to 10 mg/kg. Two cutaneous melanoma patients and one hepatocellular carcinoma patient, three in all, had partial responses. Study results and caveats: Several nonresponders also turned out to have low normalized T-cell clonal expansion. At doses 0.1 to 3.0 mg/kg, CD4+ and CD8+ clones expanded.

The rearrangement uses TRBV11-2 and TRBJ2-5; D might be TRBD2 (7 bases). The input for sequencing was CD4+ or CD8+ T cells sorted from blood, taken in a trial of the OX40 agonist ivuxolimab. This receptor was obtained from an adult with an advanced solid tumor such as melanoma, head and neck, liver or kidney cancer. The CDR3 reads CASSLVRGGTQYF. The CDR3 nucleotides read TGTGCCAGCAGCTTAGTAAGGGGGGGGACCCAGTACTTC.